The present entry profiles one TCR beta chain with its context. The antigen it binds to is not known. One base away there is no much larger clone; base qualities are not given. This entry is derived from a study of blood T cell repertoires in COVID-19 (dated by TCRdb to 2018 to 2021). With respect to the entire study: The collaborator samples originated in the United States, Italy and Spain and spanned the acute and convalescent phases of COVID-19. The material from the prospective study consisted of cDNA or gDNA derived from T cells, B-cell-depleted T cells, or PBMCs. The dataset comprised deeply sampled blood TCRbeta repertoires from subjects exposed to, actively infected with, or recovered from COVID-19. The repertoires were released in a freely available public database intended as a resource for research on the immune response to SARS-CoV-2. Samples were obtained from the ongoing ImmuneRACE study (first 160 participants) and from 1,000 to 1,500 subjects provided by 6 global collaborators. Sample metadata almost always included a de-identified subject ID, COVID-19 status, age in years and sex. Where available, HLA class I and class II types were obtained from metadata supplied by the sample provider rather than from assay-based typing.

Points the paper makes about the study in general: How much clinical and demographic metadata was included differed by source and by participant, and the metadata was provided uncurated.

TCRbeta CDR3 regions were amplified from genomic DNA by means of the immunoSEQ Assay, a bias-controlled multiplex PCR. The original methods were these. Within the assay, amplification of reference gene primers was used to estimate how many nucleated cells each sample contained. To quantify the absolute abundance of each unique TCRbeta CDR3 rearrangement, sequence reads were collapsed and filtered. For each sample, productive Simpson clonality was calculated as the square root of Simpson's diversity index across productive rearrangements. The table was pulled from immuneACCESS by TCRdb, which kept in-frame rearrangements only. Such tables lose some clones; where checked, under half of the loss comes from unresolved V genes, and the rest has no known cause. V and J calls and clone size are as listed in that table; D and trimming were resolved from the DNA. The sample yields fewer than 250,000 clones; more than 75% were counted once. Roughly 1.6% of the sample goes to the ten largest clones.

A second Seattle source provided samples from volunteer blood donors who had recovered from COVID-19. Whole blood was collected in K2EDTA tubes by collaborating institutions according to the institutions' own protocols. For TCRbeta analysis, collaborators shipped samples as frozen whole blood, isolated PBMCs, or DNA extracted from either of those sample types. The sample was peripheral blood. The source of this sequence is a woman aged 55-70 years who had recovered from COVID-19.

This receptor has the CDR3 CAISDTRSGELFEKLFF. The nucleotide sequence is given as TGTGCCATCAGCGATACCAGGAGCGGGGAGTTGTTTGAAAAACTGTTTTTT. Recombination linked TRBV10-3 to TRBJ1-4; a confident D gene designation cannot be given. Measured from the cysteine to the phenylalanine, the CDR3 is 17 residues long. Here the CDR3 DNA is all that survives: 51 bases in frame from base 1. Sequences ENHRY (CDR1) and SYGVKD (CDR2) are obtained from the germline V gene. V is cut by 6 bases and J by 7 bases, and the space between the germline ends is 24 bases.